The rows below give T cell receptor beta chains drawn from one sample of a study of CD8 T cells in Susac syndrome. TCRdb re-called the immunoSEQ multiplex PCR reads through MiXCR, storing one row per CDR3 protein. The sample records about 120,000 distinct CDR3 sequences, roughly 92% being singletons. The sample was CD8+ T cells from PBMCs. These receptors were collected from a human donor in good health. CDR3s include the opening cysteine and the closing phenylalanine or tryptophan. A D gene is named only where the DNA matches it firmly. Rows may omit the clone size; those that give it use once, few, many or a size class.

j_call: TRBJ2-5
d_call: TRBD1
clone_size: .
v_call: TRBV6-5
cdr3_nt: TGTGCCAGCAGTACGACAGGGTTTACGGAAGAGACCCAGTACTTC
cdr3_aa: CASSTTGFTEETQYF

j_call: TRBJ2-1
d_call: .
clone_size: few
v_call: TRBV19
cdr3_nt: TGTGCCAGTAGTATAGATCCCCGTGAGCAGTTCTTC
cdr3_aa: CASSIDPREQFF

j_call: TRBJ1-5
d_call: .
clone_size: .
v_call: TRBV2
cdr3_nt: TGTGCCAGCAGAGAGTGGCATCAGGGTGATCAGCCCCAGCATTTT
cdr3_aa: CASREWHQGDQPQHF

j_call: TRBJ1-4
d_call: .
clone_size: .
v_call: TRBV2
cdr3_nt: TGTGCCAGTTTTAATGAAAAACTGTTTTTT
cdr3_aa: CASFNEKLFF

j_call: TRBJ2-7
d_call: .
clone_size: once
v_call: TRBV7-9
cdr3_nt: TGTGCCAGCAGCTTATACAGAGAAGCTCTCGAGCAGTACTTC
cdr3_aa: CASSLYREALEQYF

j_call: TRBJ1-5
d_call: TRBD1
clone_size: .
v_call: TRBV12-3/TRBV12-4
cdr3_nt: TGTGCCAGCACCGCTGACAGGGGCGATCAGCCCCAGCATTTT
cdr3_aa: CASTADRGDQPQHF

j_call: TRBJ2-1
d_call: TRBD2
clone_size: once
v_call: TRBV13
cdr3_nt: TGTGCCAGCACCTTCAGACTAGCGGGGGTCGATGAGCAGTTCTTC
cdr3_aa: CASTFRLAGVDEQFF

j_call: TRBJ2-6
d_call: .
clone_size: .
v_call: TRBV6-2/TRBV6-3
cdr3_nt: TGTGCCAGCAGTGCCCAGGACGGAGAATGGGGCTCTGGGGCCAACGTCCTGACTTTC
cdr3_aa: CASSAQDGEWGSGANVLTF

j_call: TRBJ2-7
d_call: .
clone_size: .
v_call: TRBV3-1
cdr3_nt: TGTGCCAGCAGCCGCGGCCTTTCCTACGAGCAGTACTTC
cdr3_aa: CASSRGLSYEQYF

j_call: TRBJ1-1
d_call: .
clone_size: .
v_call: TRBV3-1
cdr3_nt: TGTGCCAGCAGCCAAGATCATCACAAGGGGATGAACACTGAAGCTTTCTTT
cdr3_aa: CASSQDHHKGMNTEAFF

j_call: TRBJ2-7
d_call: .
clone_size: once
v_call: TRBV23-1
cdr3_nt: TGCGCCAGCAGTCAATCTAGAAACAGGGATGCTCGACCGAGCTCCTACGAGCAGTACTTC
cdr3_aa: CASSQSRNRDARPSSYEQYF

j_call: TRBJ2-5
d_call: .
clone_size: .
v_call: TRBV30
cdr3_nt: TGTGCCTGGGCCCTCGGGGGGCCCGTGGAGACCCAGTACTTC
cdr3_aa: CAWALGGPVETQYF

j_call: TRBJ2-1
d_call: .
clone_size: .
v_call: TRBV19
cdr3_nt: TGTGCCAGTAGCGGATTTAGGGGGGAAAAAGTCAATGAGCAGTTCTTC
cdr3_aa: CASSGFRGEKVNEQFF

j_call: TRBJ2-5
d_call: .
clone_size: .
v_call: TRBV2
cdr3_nt: TGTGCCAGCAGTGGGGGCAGCCAAGAGACCCAGTACTTC
cdr3_aa: CASSGGSQETQYF

j_call: TRBJ2-2
d_call: .
clone_size: .
v_call: TRBV5-1
cdr3_nt: TGCGCCAGCAGCCTGAGGACAGATAACACCGGGGAGCTGTTTTTT
cdr3_aa: CASSLRTDNTGELFF

j_call: TRBJ1-1
d_call: TRBD1
clone_size: .
v_call: TRBV20-1
cdr3_nt: TGCAGTTTGGGACAGGGGGACACTGAAGCTTTCTTT
cdr3_aa: CSLGQGDTEAFF

j_call: TRBJ1-1
d_call: .
clone_size: once
v_call: TRBV19
cdr3_nt: TGTGCCAGTAGTATACCGACAGGCCGTAGAACCAACACTGAAGCTTTCTTT
cdr3_aa: CASSIPTGRRTNTEAFF

j_call: TRBJ1-1
d_call: .
clone_size: .
v_call: TRBV27
cdr3_nt: TGTGCCAGCAGTTTTGGCAGCAACACTGAAGCTTTCTTT
cdr3_aa: CASSFGSNTEAFF

j_call: TRBJ1-4
d_call: .
clone_size: .
v_call: TRBV6-2/TRBV6-3
cdr3_nt: TGTGCCAGCAGTTATCTGTCATCGGTGGAAAAACTGTTTTTT
cdr3_aa: CASSYLSSVEKLFF

j_call: TRBJ2-2
d_call: .
clone_size: .
v_call: TRBV7-8
cdr3_nt: TGTGCCAGCAGCATTGCCGGGGAGCTGTTTTTT
cdr3_aa: CASSIAGELFF

j_call: TRBJ2-4
d_call: .
clone_size: .
v_call: TRBV10-3
cdr3_nt: TGTGCCATCAGTGAGTCCGCAGGGTTGCAGTACTTC
cdr3_aa: CAISESAGLQYF

j_call: TRBJ2-7
d_call: .
clone_size: once
v_call: TRBV30
cdr3_nt: TGTTTTTTTTTCAAGCAGAAGACGGCATACGAGCAGTACTTC
cdr3_aa: CFFFKQKTAYEQYF

j_call: TRBJ1-5
d_call: .
clone_size: .
v_call: TRBV16
cdr3_nt: TGTGCCAGCAGCCCCAGGAGCCAGCCCCAGCATTTT
cdr3_aa: CASSPRSQPQHF

j_call: TRBJ2-5
d_call: .
clone_size: .
v_call: TRBV5-6
cdr3_nt: TGTGCCAGCAGCTTGCGAGGAGCAGAGGATTACCCAAAGACCCAGTACTTC
cdr3_aa: CASSLRGAEDYPKTQYF

j_call: TRBJ2-7
d_call: .
clone_size: few
v_call: TRBV2
cdr3_nt: TGTGCCAGCAGGCCAGACCGCTACGAGCAGTACTTC
cdr3_aa: CASRPDRYEQYF

j_call: TRBJ2-7
d_call: TRBD2
clone_size: .
v_call: TRBV7-6
cdr3_nt: TGTGCCAGCAGCTTCTACGACCTGCGGGGGGGCGGGGCCTACGAGCAGTACTTC
cdr3_aa: CASSFYDLRGGGAYEQYF

j_call: TRBJ1-1
d_call: .
clone_size: .
v_call: TRBV6-5
cdr3_nt: TGTGCCAGCAGTTACTCCAGCGGGAAGGGCACTGAAGCTTTCTTT
cdr3_aa: CASSYSSGKGTEAFF

j_call: TRBJ1-1
d_call: .
clone_size: .
v_call: TRBV29-1
cdr3_nt: TGCAGCGTTCCCGGAGGGCAGGGTTGGAGCACTGAAGCTTTCTTT
cdr3_aa: CSVPGGQGWSTEAFF

j_call: TRBJ1-2
d_call: .
clone_size: .
v_call: TRBV29-1
cdr3_nt: TGCAGCGTTGAAGAACTAGGTGGGGGAGGCTACACCTTC
cdr3_aa: CSVEELGGGGYTF

j_call: TRBJ2-2
d_call: .
clone_size: .
v_call: TRBV29-1
cdr3_nt: TGCAGCGTTGTCTGGCAGGGGTTCACCGGGGAGCTGTTTTTT
cdr3_aa: CSVVWQGFTGELFF

j_call: TRBJ2-6
d_call: .
clone_size: .
v_call: TRBV7-8
cdr3_nt: TGTGCCAGCAGCGTCTCTGGGGCCAACGTCCTGACTTTC
cdr3_aa: CASSVSGANVLTF

j_call: TRBJ2-7
d_call: .
clone_size: .
v_call: TRBV6-2/TRBV6-3
cdr3_nt: TGTGCCAGCATCGGGACCGAATCCGCCTCCTACGAGCAGTACTTC
cdr3_aa: CASIGTESASYEQYF

j_call: TRBJ2-1
d_call: TRBD1
clone_size: once
v_call: TRBV19
cdr3_nt: TGTGCCAGTAGTATAACAGGGGACAATGAGCAGTTCTTC
cdr3_aa: CASSITGDNEQFF

j_call: TRBJ2-7
d_call: TRBD2
clone_size: .
v_call: TRBV6-5
cdr3_nt: TGTGCCAGCAGCACCGGGGTGGGACTAAACGAGCAGTACTTC
cdr3_aa: CASSTGVGLNEQYF

j_call: TRBJ1-2
d_call: .
clone_size: once
v_call: TRBV7-8
cdr3_nt: TGTGCCAGCAGCACAGGACGGGATTCCGGTTCGGGCTACACCTTC
cdr3_aa: CASSTGRDSGSGYTF

j_call: TRBJ2-2
d_call: .
clone_size: .
v_call: TRBV9
cdr3_nt: TGTGCCAGCAGCGTAGAGGGTAGCGGCGGAAAGAACACCGGGGAGCTGTTTTTT
cdr3_aa: CASSVEGSGGKNTGELFF

j_call: TRBJ2-2
d_call: .
clone_size: once
v_call: TRBV20-1
cdr3_nt: TGCAGTGCAAGGCCGCCCGGCTCTACCGGGGAGCTGTTTTTT
cdr3_aa: CSARPPGSTGELFF

j_call: TRBJ2-1
d_call: TRBD2
clone_size: .
v_call: TRBV7-9
cdr3_nt: TGTGCCACCCACCCAATAAGCGCGGGAGTTGGTGGGGCTTACAATGAGCAGTTCTTC
cdr3_aa: CATHPISAGVGGAYNEQFF

j_call: TRBJ2-1
d_call: .
clone_size: .
v_call: TRBV7-6
cdr3_nt: TGTGCCAGCAGCCCTTTTGGGAATGAGCAGTTCTTC
cdr3_aa: CASSPFGNEQFF

j_call: TRBJ1-5
d_call: .
clone_size: .
v_call: TRBV7-9
cdr3_nt: TGTGCCAGCAGCTTTAGTGCACCCAATCAGCCCCAGCATTTT
cdr3_aa: CASSFSAPNQPQHF

j_call: TRBJ2-2
d_call: TRBD2
clone_size: .
v_call: TRBV6-1
cdr3_nt: TGTGCCAGCAGTCTAAGACCTAGCGGGGGGCAATCGAACACCGGGGAGCTGTTTTTT
cdr3_aa: CASSLRPSGGQSNTGELFF

j_call: TRBJ2-6
d_call: .
clone_size: .
v_call: TRBV4-1
cdr3_nt: TGCGCCAGCACGATAGCTGGGGCCAACGTCCTGACTTTC
cdr3_aa: CASTIAGANVLTF

j_call: TRBJ2-2
d_call: .
clone_size: .
v_call: TRBV20-1
cdr3_nt: TGCAGTGCCGATAACACATCGATAGCGACAAATCCGAACACCGGGGAGCTGTTTTTT
cdr3_aa: CSADNTSIATNPNTGELFF

j_call: TRBJ2-1
d_call: .
clone_size: once
v_call: TRBV5-6
cdr3_nt: TGTGCCAGCAGCGAAGGGGACAATGAGCAGTTCTTC
cdr3_aa: CASSEGDNEQFF

j_call: TRBJ2-2
d_call: TRBD2
clone_size: .
v_call: TRBV19
cdr3_nt: TGTGCCAGTAGGCCTCCGGGACTAGCGGGGGGGCACACCGGGGAGCTGTTTTTT
cdr3_aa: CASRPPGLAGGHTGELFF

j_call: TRBJ2-7
d_call: TRBD1
clone_size: .
v_call: TRBV19
cdr3_nt: TGTGCCAGTCGGGACAGCCATGCCTCCTACGAGCAGTACTTC
cdr3_aa: CASRDSHASYEQYF

j_call: TRBJ2-2
d_call: .
clone_size: .
v_call: TRBV7-6
cdr3_nt: TGTGCCAGCAGCTCCGGGGTAGGGGTACGGACCGGGGAGCTGTTTTTT
cdr3_aa: CASSSGVGVRTGELFF

j_call: TRBJ2-7
d_call: TRBD1
clone_size: .
v_call: TRBV7-2
cdr3_nt: TGTGCCAGCAGCTTAGCCCCGGGACAGGGGGACGAGCAGTACTTC
cdr3_aa: CASSLAPGQGDEQYF

j_call: TRBJ2-5
d_call: .
clone_size: .
v_call: TRBV6-2/TRBV6-3
cdr3_nt: TGTGCCAGCAGCTCCCCGGCCAGGGGAGAGACCCAGTACTTC
cdr3_aa: CASSSPARGETQYF

j_call: TRBJ1-6
d_call: .
clone_size: .
v_call: TRBV4-3
cdr3_nt: TGCGCCAGCAGCCAAGATTGGGCTTCACGGGCAAATTCACCCCTCCACTTT
cdr3_aa: CASSQDWASRANSPLHF

j_call: TRBJ2-3
d_call: .
clone_size: .
v_call: TRBV5-1
cdr3_nt: TGCGCCAGCAGCTACTCGTCAGATACGCAGTATTTT
cdr3_aa: CASSYSSDTQYF

j_call: TRBJ1-2
d_call: TRBD1
clone_size: .
v_call: TRBV30
cdr3_nt: TGTGCCTGGAGTGTACGTCGAACAGGGGGCTATGGCTACACCTTC
cdr3_aa: CAWSVRRTGGYGYTF

j_call: TRBJ2-1
d_call: TRBD1
clone_size: .
v_call: TRBV20-1
cdr3_nt: TGCAGTGCTTCCACCCGACAGGGTTTCGCACAAGATGAGCAGTTCTTC
cdr3_aa: CSASTRQGFAQDEQFF

j_call: TRBJ2-5
d_call: TRBD2
clone_size: .
v_call: TRBV3-1
cdr3_nt: TGTGCCAGCAGATCCTATAGCGGGAACAGGGAGACCCAGTACTTC
cdr3_aa: CASRSYSGNRETQYF

j_call: TRBJ1-6
d_call: TRBD1
clone_size: .
v_call: TRBV2
cdr3_nt: TGTGCCAGCAGTGAATTCAGGGGGAATAATTCACCCCTCCACTTT
cdr3_aa: CASSEFRGNNSPLHF

j_call: TRBJ2-4
d_call: .
clone_size: .
v_call: TRBV5-4
cdr3_nt: TGTGCCAGCAGCCCAAGGAACAAAAACATTCAGTACTTC
cdr3_aa: CASSPRNKNIQYF

j_call: TRBJ1-4
d_call: TRBD1
clone_size: .
v_call: TRBV5-1
cdr3_nt: TGCGCCAGCAGCAAGGGACAGGCGGCTAATGAAAAACTGTTTTTT
cdr3_aa: CASSKGQAANEKLFF